The 21 T cell receptor beta chains below come from one sample, sequenced in a study of control samples from healthy donors and cancer patients. The repertoire was sequenced with immunoSEQ multiplex PCR; TCRdb's copy has only in-frame clones and lacks some. Here the sample spans tens of thousands of clones, 70% to 90% being singletons. The specimen sequenced was blood. The origin of the receptors is a man aged 35 to 55 in good health.

This chain links TRBV7-2 with TRBJ1-1, with D hard to call. Germline CDR1 and CDR2: SGHTA and FQGNSA. CDR3 length equals 13 residues. Trimming removed 4 bases from V and 2 bases from J, with 8 bases in between. Here the CDR3 DNA reads TGTGCCAGCAGCTCCCCCGCAAACACTGAAGCTTTCTTT. Its translation: CASSSPANTEAFF.

V and J are TRBV27 and TRBJ1-5, with unresolved D. CDR1 and CDR2 from the germline V gene are MNHEY and SMNVEV (reference sequence). The V end lost 4 bases, the J end lost 0 bases, and 4 bases lay between the germline ends. The CDR3 has 13 residues. The CDR3, as DNA: TGTGCCAGCAGTTCCTATAGCAATCAGCCCCAGCATTTT. The encoded protein is CASSSYSNQPQHF.

The J gene is TRBJ1-2, the V gene TRBV6-1, with a possible D match to TRBD1 (5 bases). The CDR3 consists of 12 residues. CDR1 is MNHNS and CDR2 is SASEGT in the germline V gene. With 7 bases removed from V and 5 bases from J, the gap between germline ends came to 11 bases. CDR3 nucleotides: TGTGCCAGCATGGACGGGGGGTATGGCTACACCTTC. This codes for CASMDGGYGYTF.

V is TRBV30 and J is TRBJ2-7, with D perhaps given as TRBD1 or TRBD2 (5 bases each). The CDR3 runs to 16 residues. Germline V gene data show CDR1 as GTSNPN and CDR2 as SVGIG (reference sequence). The V end was cut by 2 bases, the J end by 7 bases, with 24 bases between. The CDR3 DNA reads TGTGCCTGGAGTTTAAGATGGGAAAGGGGAGTGGGAGAGCAGTACTTC. Translation gives CAWSLRWERGVGEQYF.

This rearrangement joins TRBV7-2 to TRBJ1-3, with D possibly matching TRBD1 (6 bases). CDR3 length: 18 amino acids. Trimming took 5 bases from V and 3 from J, leaving 23 bases between them. Germline CDR1 SGHTA, CDR2 FQGNSA. CDR3 sequence: CASSPKPTRGFVGNTIYF. The CDR3 nucleotides read TGTGCCAGCAGCCCAAAGCCCACCAGGGGCTTTGTTGGAAACACCATATATTTT.

This rearrangement joins TRBV18 to TRBJ2-5; TRBD2 matches at 11 bases. After removal of 3 bases from V and 7 bases from J, the junction contained 13 bases not matched to a gene. The CDR3 has 17 amino acids. Looked up from germline, CDR1 is KGHSH and CDR2 is LQKENI. The CDR3 DNA reads TGTGCCAGCTCACCTATAATGCTAGCGGGAGGAAAAGGGACCCAGTACTTC. Translating gives CASSPIMLAGGKGTQYF.

The chain employs TRBV24-1 and TRBJ2-3; 8 bases align to TRBD2. From germline, CDR1 is KGHDR and CDR2 SFDVKD. Trimming cost V 0 bases and J 0 bases; bases outside gene matches: 10. This CDR3 has 19 residues. The CDR3 sequence is CATSDLRASGSFSTDTQYF. CDR3 nucleotides: TGTGCCACCAGTGATTTGCGAGCTAGCGGGTCCTTTAGCACAGATACGCAGTATTTT.

The rearrangement uses TRBV18 and TRBJ2-5; 7 bases map to TRBD1. Germline lookup yields CDR1 KGHSH and CDR2 LQKENI. V was pared by 6 bases and J by 5 bases, with 15 bases of the junction left unmatched. The CDR3 totals 16 residues. The CDR3 DNA follows: TGTGCCAGCTCGGACCCGTACAGGGGAACGGGTGAGACCCAGTACTTC. Translating it yields CASSDPYRGTGETQYF.

Here the CDR3 DNA reads TGTGCCAGCAGCCTAGCGGGGGCCTCCTACAATGAGCAGTTCTTC. Amino acids: CASSLAGASYNEQFF. The gene calls are TRBV7-3 and TRBJ2-1; 10 bases match TRBD2. The V segment lost 5 bases and the J segment 0 bases; nucleotides outside the gene matches: 1. Germline V CDR1 and CDR2: SGHTA, FQGTGA. The CDR3 length is 15 residues.

A single count supports this clone. The V call is TRBV28, the J call TRBJ1-4; D perhaps matches TRBD1 (6 bases). The V end was cut by 5 bases, the J end by 7 bases, with 17 bases between. CDR3 length: 15 amino acids. Germline V gene sequence: CDR1 MDHEN, CDR2 SYDVKM. CDR3 sequence reads: CASSGRSQGTEKLFF. The CDR3 nucleotides read TGTGCCAGCAGTGGCAGGAGTCAGGGGACTGAAAAACTGTTTTTT.

The chain carries TRBV7-2 and TRBJ1-5; D gene unclear. V was clipped by 5 bases and J by 5 bases, with 7 bases between them. The germline CDR1 and CDR2 sequences are SGHTA and FQGNSA. The CDR3 is 12 amino acids. CDR3 amino acids: CASSLLDQPQHF. CDR3 nucleotides: TGTGCCAGCAGCCTCTTGGATCAGCCCCAGCATTTT.

J is TRBJ2-3 and V is TRBV5-1, with 8 bases aligning to TRBD2. Germline V gene lookup returns CDR1 SGHRS and CDR2 YFSETQ. V lost 4 bases to trimming and J lost 0 bases; unmatched junction nucleotides: 7. The CDR3 loop spans 16 amino acids. CDR3 in amino acids: CASSENSGMSTDTQYF. CDR3 in DNA: TGCGCCAGCAGCGAAAATAGCGGGATGAGCACAGATACGCAGTATTTT. The variable domain in full, completed from reference TRBV5-1 and TRBJ2-3, reads KAGVTQTPRYLIKTRGQQVTLSCSPISGHRSVSWYQQTPGQGLQFLFEYFSETQRNKGNFPGRFSGRQFSNSRSEMNVSTLELGDSALYLCASSENSGMSTDTQYFGPGTRLTVL.

The chain uses TRBV10-3 and TRBJ2-3; 8 nucleotides align to TRBD2. Per germline, CDR1 ENHRY and CDR2 SYGVKD. CDR3 length: 16 amino acids. V trimming: 6 bases; J trimming: 4 bases; junction bases outside the gene matches: 12. CDR3 in amino acids: CAIRGPGLDNSDTQYF. Here the CDR3 DNA reads TGTGCCATCAGGGGTCCGGGACTAGATAATTCAGATACGCAGTATTTT.

This chain uses TRBV7-9 with TRBJ2-7; weak D call: TRBD2 (6 bases). The V and J ends lost 7 bases and 4 bases respectively, with 11 bases between them. Germline V lookup: CDR1 SEHNR, CDR2 FQNEAQ (reference sequence). The CDR3 sequence is 12 residues long. The CDR3, as DNA: TGTGCCAGCACCATGGGGGGTTACGAGCAGTACTTC. This translates into CASTMGGYEQYF.

CDR3 sequence: CASSPGQGGYTF. In DNA form, the CDR3 reads TGTGCCAGCTCACCGGGACAAGGCGGCTACACCTTC. The V gene is TRBV18, the J gene TRBJ1-2, with a tentative D call TRBD1 (6 bases). Trimming stripped 3 bases from V and 8 bases from J, with 10 bases between. The CDR3 sequence is 12 residues long. CDR1 is KGHSH, CDR2 LQKENI, per germline.

There are a few counts of this clone. The gene calls are TRBV28 and TRBJ1-2; 9 bases are a match to TRBD1. CDR1 is MDHEN, CDR2 SYDVKM, per germline. This CDR3 region has 15 residues. The ends lost 4 bases at V and 3 bases at J; junction bases unmatched: 6. The CDR3: CASSSGTGYDYGYTF. The CDR3 nucleotides read TGTGCCAGCAGTTCCGGGACAGGGTATGACTATGGCTACACCTTC.

This clone was observed a handful of times. The V call is TRBV2, the J call TRBJ1-5; D is unresolved. Trimming removed 1 base at V and 2 bases at J, with 6 bases between. This CDR3 is built from 14 residues. Germline V CDR1 and CDR2: SNHLY, FYNNEI. The CDR3 DNA reads as TGTGCCAGCAGTGAAGTCGAGGGCAATCAGCCCCAGCATTTT. Translated: CASSEVEGNQPQHF. Full variable domain (remainder filled in from reference TRBV2 and TRBJ1-5): EPEVTQTPSHQVTQMGQEVILRCVPISNHLYFYWYRQILGQKVEFLVSFYNNEISEKSEIFDDQFSVERPDGSNFTLKIRSTKLEDSAMYFCASSEVEGNQPQHFGDGTRLSIL.

Only one count was recorded for this clone. The chain couples TRBV19 to TRBJ1-1; D ambiguous. Germline CDR1 reads LNHDA; CDR2 reads SQIVND (reference sequence). V lost 7 bases to trimming and J lost 0 bases, with 18 bases between them. CDR3 size: 16 residues. The CDR3 bases are TGTGCCAGTAACCCACAAACCCCCAGCCTGAACACTGAAGCTTTCTTT. Its protein is CASNPQTPSLNTEAFF.

The rearrangement uses TRBV7-2 and TRBJ2-5; TRBD2 matches 15 bases. Germline CDR1 SGHTA, CDR2 FQGNSA. The CDR3 loop spans 14 amino acids. Trimming removed 10 bases from V and 4 bases from J; junction bases left unmatched: 4. CDR3 sequence (DNA): TGTGCCACCCGGACTAGCGGGGGGGGAGAGACCCAGTACTTC. Its translation: CATRTSGGGETQYF. The complete variable domain, with remaining parts taken from reference TRBV7-2 and TRBJ2-5, reads GAGVSQSPSNKVTEKGKDVELRCDPISGHTALYWYRQSLGQGLEFLIYFQGNSAPDKSGLPSDRFSAERTGGSVSTLTIQRTQQEDSAVYLCATRTSGGGETQYFGPGTRLLVL.

The gene calls are TRBV10-3 and TRBJ2-1; perhaps TRBD2 as D (5 bases). Germline assignment: CDR1 ENHRY and CDR2 SYGVKD. The V gene lost 2 bases and the J gene lost 5 bases, with 10 bases spanning the gap. This CDR3 is 14 amino acids long. The CDR3 spells CAISESGDHNEQFF. The CDR3 coding sequence is TGTGCCATCAGTGAGAGCGGAGACCACAATGAGCAGTTCTTC.

The chain employs TRBV11-3 and TRBJ2-7, with a weak D call TRBD2 (8 bases). Germline CDR1 is SGHNT and CDR2 is YENEEA. The CDR3 sequence is 15 residues long. V lost 5 bases, J lost 0 bases, and 14 bases lay in between. CDR3 loop: CASSPGGGSSYEQYF. The CDR3 DNA follows: TGTGCCAGCAGCCCGGGAGGGGGCAGCTCCTACGAGCAGTACTTC.